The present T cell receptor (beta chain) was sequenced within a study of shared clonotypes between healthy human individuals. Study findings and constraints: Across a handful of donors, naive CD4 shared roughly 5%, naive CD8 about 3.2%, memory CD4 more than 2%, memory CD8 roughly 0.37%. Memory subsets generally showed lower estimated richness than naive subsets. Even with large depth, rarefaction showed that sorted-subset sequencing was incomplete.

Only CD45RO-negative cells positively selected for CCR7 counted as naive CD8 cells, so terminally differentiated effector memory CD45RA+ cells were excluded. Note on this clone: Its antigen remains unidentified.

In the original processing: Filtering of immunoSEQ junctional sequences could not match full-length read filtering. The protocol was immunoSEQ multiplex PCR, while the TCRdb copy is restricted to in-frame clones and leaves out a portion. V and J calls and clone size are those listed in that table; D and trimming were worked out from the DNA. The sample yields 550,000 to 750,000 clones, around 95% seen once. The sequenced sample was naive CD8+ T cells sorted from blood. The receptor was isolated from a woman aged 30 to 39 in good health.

DNA for the CDR3: TGTGCCAGCAGCCAAGAGTCAGGGTTCGCTGGAAACACCATATATTTT. Protein: CASSQESGFAGNTIYF. The chain recombines TRBV4-2 with TRBJ1-3; tentatively, D is TRBD1 (5 bases). Germline loops: CDR1 LGHNA, CDR2 YNFKEQ. V shed 0 bases and J shed 2 bases, with 11 bases lying between them. The CDR3 consists of 16 residues.